Listed below are T cell receptor beta chains from one sample, sequenced in a study of CD8 T cells in ankylosing spondylitis. Each CDR3 protein gets one entry after TCRdb re-called the 5' RACE reads with MiXCR. Counted here are approximately 35,000 distinct CDR3 sequences, approximately 15% occurring once; the ten biggest clones make up about a third. Sequenced input: blood. The receptors come from a male donor with ankylosing spondylitis or in good health (not recorded which). Each CDR3 is given with its conserved first and last residue. Fields, in order: CDR3 DNA, CDR3 protein, J gene, V gene, clone size, D gene. A D gene is named only where the DNA matches it firmly. The size of a clone is reported for some rows only, either as once, few or many, or as a class for expanded clones.

TGTGCCAGCAGCGCCTATACAGGGCACAATGAGCAGTTCTTC,CASSAYTGHNEQFF,TRBJ2-1,TRBV9,NA,NA
TGTGCCAACGCGGACGGTAACACCGGGGAGCTGTTTTTT,CANADGNTGELFF,TRBJ2-2,TRBV12-3/TRBV12-4,NA,NA
TGTGCCACCAGCGGTACCATCGCGAACACCGGGGAGCTGTTTTTT,CATSGTIANTGELFF,TRBJ2-2,TRBV15,few,NA
TGCGCCAGCAGCTTAGACTTGCAAGAGACCCAGTACTTC,CASSLDLQETQYF,TRBJ2-5,TRBV5-1,few,NA
TGTGCCAGCAGTTTGGCCCCTGGGAACATTCAGTACTTC,CASSLAPGNIQYF,TRBJ2-4,TRBV12-3/TRBV12-4,NA,NA
TGTGCCATTGACAGCTCTGGGGCCAACGTCCTGACTTTC,CAIDSSGANVLTF,TRBJ2-6,TRBV7-2,NA,NA
TGTGCCAGCAGCTTCCATCAATACGAAGCTTTCTTT,CASSFHQYEAFF,TRBJ1-1,TRBV11-2,few,NA
TGTGCCATCAGTGACCAACTCGGGACGCCAGAAGCCATTCAGTACTTC,CAISDQLGTPEAIQYF,TRBJ2-4,TRBV10-3,many,NA
TGCAGCGTTGAACGTGGGACTAGCGGCTACCACAATGAGCAGTTCTTC,CSVERGTSGYHNEQFF,TRBJ2-1,TRBV29-1,NA,TRBD2
TGTGCCACCTCGGACAGGGGAAAAACTGAAGCTTTCTTT,CATSDRGKTEAFF,TRBJ1-1,TRBV12-3/TRBV12-4,few,TRBD1
TGCGCCAGCAGCCAAGGGACCTTAAGGACCGGGGAGCTGTTTTTT,CASSQGTLRTGELFF,TRBJ2-2,TRBV4-3,NA,NA
TGTGCCAGCACCCGGGACTCCTACAATGAGCAGTTCTTC,CASTRDSYNEQFF,TRBJ2-1,TRBV7-9,few,NA
TGTGCCAGCACCCCGGATCCCGGGGTTCAGCCCCAGCATTTT,CASTPDPGVQPQHF,TRBJ1-5,TRBV28,few,NA
TGTGCCAGCAGCCTAAGCGACACCGAGCAGTTCTTC,CASSLSDTEQFF,TRBJ2-1,TRBV4-2,NA,NA
TGTGCCAGCAGCTTTGGCATGGGCAAAAACATTCAGTACTTC,CASSFGMGKNIQYF,TRBJ2-4,TRBV5-5,few,NA
TGCAGCGTCCGACTAGCGGAAAACACCGGGGAGCTGTTTTTT,CSVRLAENTGELFF,TRBJ2-2,TRBV29-1,NA,TRBD2
TGCAGTGCTAATAGCGGGGGGGATACGCAGTATTTT,CSANSGGDTQYF,TRBJ2-3,TRBV20-1,few,TRBD2
TGCGCCAGCAGCCTCACCCCGACCGGGACAGGAGGAGGCTACACCTTC,CASSLTPTGTGGGYTF,TRBJ1-2,TRBV5-1,NA,TRBD1
TGTGCCAGCAGCCCAAGCGGGGGCCAGAGCACAGATACGCAGTATTTT,CASSPSGGQSTDTQYF,TRBJ2-3,TRBV2,few,TRBD2
TGCGCCAGCAGCTTGGTGGGCGGGAACACTGAAGCTTTCTTT,CASSLVGGNTEAFF,TRBJ1-1,TRBV5-1,few,NA
TGTGCCAGCAGCCCCCGCAGGGGCTCCTACAATGAGCAGTTCTTC,CASSPRRGSYNEQFF,TRBJ2-1,TRBV7-9,NA,NA
TGTGCCAGCAATTTAGGAGGCACTGAAGCTTTCTTT,CASNLGGTEAFF,TRBJ1-1,TRBV7-9,many,NA
TGTGCCAGCAGCAGGACCGGACTAGAGGAGACCCAGTACTTC,CASSRTGLEETQYF,TRBJ2-5,TRBV12-3/TRBV12-4,NA,TRBD2
TGTGCCAGCAGCTTAAGTGGACCTAGCACAGATACGCAGTATTTT,CASSLSGPSTDTQYF,TRBJ2-3,TRBV7-3,NA,NA
TGTGCCAGCAGCCCCCGCTATGAGCAGTTCTTC,CASSPRYEQFF,TRBJ2-1,TRBV7-2,few,NA
TGCAGTGCTAGAACCCAGGGGGCTGTTGGAAACACCATATATTTT,CSARTQGAVGNTIYF,TRBJ1-3,TRBV20-1,few,TRBD1
TGCAGTGCTACAGGGTGGACTGAAGCTTTCTTT,CSATGWTEAFF,TRBJ1-1,TRBV20-1,NA,NA
TGTGCCAGCACCGGGGGCACAGATACGCAGTATTTT,CASTGGTDTQYF,TRBJ2-3,TRBV28,few,NA
TGTGCCAGCCCAGGCGGGAGTTACACCGGGGAGCTGTTTTTT,CASPGGSYTGELFF,TRBJ2-2,TRBV7-2,NA,TRBD2
TGCGCCAGCAGCTTGGGACAGGATGAAGCTTTCTTT,CASSLGQDEAFF,TRBJ1-1,TRBV5-1,few,NA
TGTGCCAGCAGCAAACAGGGGCTCTGCTACAATGAGCAGTTCTTC,CASSKQGLCYNEQFF,TRBJ2-1,TRBV21-1,NA,NA
TGTGCCAGCAGCCCGGCACTAGCTTGGGAGACCCAGTACTTC,CASSPALAWETQYF,TRBJ2-5,TRBV7-2,few,NA
TGTGCCAGCAGCCGGGCAGGGGGACCGGAGACCCAGTACTTC,CASSRAGGPETQYF,TRBJ2-5,TRBV5-6,few,TRBD1
TGTGCCAGCAGTTTAGCACCGGCCGACACCGGGGAGCTGTTTTTT,CASSLAPADTGELFF,TRBJ2-2,TRBV12-3/TRBV12-4,NA,NA
TGTGCCAGCTCACCACCGAAAAACACCGGGGAGCTGTTTTTT,CASSPPKNTGELFF,TRBJ2-2,TRBV18,NA,NA
TGTGCCAGCAAACTAGCGGGATTACAAAACATTCAGTACTTC,CASKLAGLQNIQYF,TRBJ2-4,TRBV5-5,NA,TRBD2
TGCAGTGCTAAAAGTTTTAAGGGGGCCCACCAAGAGACCCAGTACTTC,CSAKSFKGAHQETQYF,TRBJ2-5,TRBV20-1,NA,TRBD1
TGTGCCAGCAGTTTAACAAATCCCGAGGATGAGCAGTTCTTC,CASSLTNPEDEQFF,TRBJ2-1,TRBV7-9,few,NA
TGTGCCAGCAGCTTCGACCGGGCTTTCTTT,CASSFDRAFF,TRBJ1-1,TRBV11-2,few,NA
TGCAGTGTTGCGATGGGGACAGGCGCTATCCTGAATGCTTTCTTT,CSVAMGTGAILNAFF,TRBJ1-1,TRBV20-1,many,TRBD1
TGCGCCAGCAGCGCCTCAATGAACACTGAAGCTTTCTTT,CASSASMNTEAFF,TRBJ1-1,TRBV5-1,NA,NA
TGTGCCAGCTATCATACGGGCGGGGTCCTTAATGAGCAGTTCTTC,CASYHTGGVLNEQFF,TRBJ2-1,TRBV12-3/TRBV12-4,few,NA
TGTGCCAGCAGTAACTCGACAGGTTGGAATGAGCAGTTCTTC,CASSNSTGWNEQFF,TRBJ2-1,TRBV2,NA,NA
TGCGCCAGCAGCCTAAATACAGGGGAAGAGACCCAGTACTTC,CASSLNTGEETQYF,TRBJ2-5,TRBV5-1,NA,TRBD1
TGCAGTGCTCTCGCCGGGACTAGCGGCCTCAATGAGCAGTTCTTC,CSALAGTSGLNEQFF,TRBJ2-1,TRBV20-1,NA,TRBD2
TGTGCCAGCATCCGTGGGACAGGGCTAACCGGGGAGCTGTTTTTT,CASIRGTGLTGELFF,TRBJ2-2,TRBV12-3/TRBV12-4,many,TRBD1
TGTGCCAGCAGCTTACCTGGAACAGATACGCAGTATTTT,CASSLPGTDTQYF,TRBJ2-3,TRBV7-3,many,NA
TGTGCCAGCAGCTTAAGGGCCGGGGGAAGCTCTGGGGCCAACGTCCTGACTTTC,CASSLRAGGSSGANVLTF,TRBJ2-6,TRBV7-9,few,NA
TGTGCCAGTGCTCACACAGGGGGAAGACCAGATACGCAGTATTTT,CASAHTGGRPDTQYF,TRBJ2-3,TRBV19,few,TRBD1
TGTGCCAGCAGTTCCTCAGGCAGGGTCATGAACACTGAAGCTTTCTTT,CASSSSGRVMNTEAFF,TRBJ1-1,TRBV6-6,few,NA